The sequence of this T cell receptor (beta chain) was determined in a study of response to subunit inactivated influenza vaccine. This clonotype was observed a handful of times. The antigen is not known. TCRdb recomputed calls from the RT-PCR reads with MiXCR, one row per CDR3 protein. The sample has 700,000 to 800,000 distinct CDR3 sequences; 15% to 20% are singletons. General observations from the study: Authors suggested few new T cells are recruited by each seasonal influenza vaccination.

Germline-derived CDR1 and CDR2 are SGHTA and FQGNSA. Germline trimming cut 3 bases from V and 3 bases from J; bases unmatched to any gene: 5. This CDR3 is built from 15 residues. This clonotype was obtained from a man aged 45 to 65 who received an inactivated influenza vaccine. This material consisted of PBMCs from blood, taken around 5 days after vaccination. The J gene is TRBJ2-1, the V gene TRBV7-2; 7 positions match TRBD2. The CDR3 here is CASSFWGGNYNEQFF. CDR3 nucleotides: TGTGCCAGCAGCTTCTGGGGGGGTAACTACAATGAGCAGTTCTTC.